This record covers a single TCR beta chain. The antigen remains unidentified. Time point: 2015-2016 season, 7 days after influenza vaccination. Subjects lived in the community and lacked influenza vaccine within the prior 6 months. Non-naive CD4+CXCR5+PD-1+ cTfh were sorted into ICOS+CD38+ and ICOS-CD38- fractions. V gave up 8 bases and J gave up 5 bases; unmatched junction bases: 10. Per germline, CDR1 SQVTM and CDR2 ANQGSEA. This CDR3 is 13 amino acids long. Sequencing was performed with immunoSEQ multiplex PCR; in TCRdb, only in-frame clones are kept and a portion is missing. Of approximately 6,700 clones detected, roughly 83% appear once; the ten largest clones hold about 1.6%. These data are taken from a study of follicular helper T cells after annual influenza vaccination. Overall study: For some subjects, blood spans the 2013-2014, 2014-2015 and 2015-2016 annual vaccinations.

Whole-study findings and limits: Day 7 ICOS+CD38+ clones were most often found later in ICOS-CD38- cTfh cells.

This receptor was identified in an adult who received the influenza vaccine. This chain joins TRBV29-1 and TRBJ2-5; 8 bases are a match to TRBD2. The specimen was CXCR5+ CD38- circulating T follicular helper cells from blood, collected 7 days after influenza vaccination. Subset here: circulating Tfh, non-naive CD4+CXCR5+PD-1+ (ICOS+CD38+ or ICOS-CD38-). CDR3 loop: CSLGSSGTETQYF. The CDR3 DNA sequence: TGCAGCTTGGGGAGTAGCGGGACGGAGACCCAGTACTTC.